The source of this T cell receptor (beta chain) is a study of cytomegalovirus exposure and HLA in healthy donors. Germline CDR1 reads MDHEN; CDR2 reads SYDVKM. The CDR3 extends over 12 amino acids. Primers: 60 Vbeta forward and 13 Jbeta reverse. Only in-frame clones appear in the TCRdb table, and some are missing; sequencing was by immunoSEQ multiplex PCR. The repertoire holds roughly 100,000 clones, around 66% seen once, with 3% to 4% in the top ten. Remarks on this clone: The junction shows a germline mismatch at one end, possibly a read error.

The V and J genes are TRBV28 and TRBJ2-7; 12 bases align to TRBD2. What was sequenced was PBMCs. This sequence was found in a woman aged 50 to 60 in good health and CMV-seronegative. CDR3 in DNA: TGTGCCAGCAGTCTTCGGACTAGCGGGATCCATTTC. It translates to CASSLRTSGIHF.